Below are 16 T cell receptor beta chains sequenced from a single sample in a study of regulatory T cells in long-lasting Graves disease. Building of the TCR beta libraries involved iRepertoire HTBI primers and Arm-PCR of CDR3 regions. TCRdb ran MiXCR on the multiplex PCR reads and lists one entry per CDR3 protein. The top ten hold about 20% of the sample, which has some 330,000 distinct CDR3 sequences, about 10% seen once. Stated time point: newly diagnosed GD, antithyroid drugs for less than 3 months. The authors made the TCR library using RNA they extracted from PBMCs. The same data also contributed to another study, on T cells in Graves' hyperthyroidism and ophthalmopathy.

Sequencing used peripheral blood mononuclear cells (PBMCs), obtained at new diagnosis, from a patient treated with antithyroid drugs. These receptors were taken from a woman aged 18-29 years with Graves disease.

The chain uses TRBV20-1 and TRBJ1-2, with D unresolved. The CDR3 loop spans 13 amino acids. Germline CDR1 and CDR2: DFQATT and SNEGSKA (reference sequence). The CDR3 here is CGGNDGTAYGYTF. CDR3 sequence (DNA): TGCGGTGGCAACGACGGTACTGCCTATGGCTACACCTTC.

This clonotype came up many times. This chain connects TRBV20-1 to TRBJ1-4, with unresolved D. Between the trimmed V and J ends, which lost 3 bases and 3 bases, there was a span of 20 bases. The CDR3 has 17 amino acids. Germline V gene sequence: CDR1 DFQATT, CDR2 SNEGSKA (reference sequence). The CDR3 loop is CSASGSSTSGANEKLFF. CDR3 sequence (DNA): TGCAGTGCTAGTGGTTCCTCGACAAGCGGAGCTAATGAAAAACTGTTTTTT.

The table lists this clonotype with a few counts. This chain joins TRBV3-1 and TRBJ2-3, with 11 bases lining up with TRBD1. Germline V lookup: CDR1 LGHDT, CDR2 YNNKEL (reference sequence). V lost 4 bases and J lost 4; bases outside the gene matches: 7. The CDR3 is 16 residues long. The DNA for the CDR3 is TGTGCCAGCAGCCGGATACCGGGACAGGGGGCAGATACGCAGTATTTT. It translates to CASSRIPGQGADTQYF.

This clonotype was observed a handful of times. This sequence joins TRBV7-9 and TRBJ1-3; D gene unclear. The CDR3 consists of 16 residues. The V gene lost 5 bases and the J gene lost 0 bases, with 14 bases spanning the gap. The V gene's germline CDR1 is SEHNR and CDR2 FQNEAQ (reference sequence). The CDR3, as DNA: TGTGCCAGCAGCGGAGTGACCGACCTCTCTGGAAACACCATATATTTT. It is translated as CASSGVTDLSGNTIYF.

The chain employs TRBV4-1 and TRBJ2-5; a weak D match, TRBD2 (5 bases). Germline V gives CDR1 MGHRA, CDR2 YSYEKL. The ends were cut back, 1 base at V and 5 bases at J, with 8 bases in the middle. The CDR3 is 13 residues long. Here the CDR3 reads CASSQGGLETQYF. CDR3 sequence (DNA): TGCGCCAGCAGCCAAGGTGGACTCGAGACCCAGTACTTC.

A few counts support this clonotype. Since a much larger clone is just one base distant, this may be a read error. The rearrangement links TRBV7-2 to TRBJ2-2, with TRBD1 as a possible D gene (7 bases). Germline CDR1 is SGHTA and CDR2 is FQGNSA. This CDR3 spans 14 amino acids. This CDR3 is CASNQGGDIGELSF. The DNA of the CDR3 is TGTGCCAGCAACCAGGGGGGCGATATAGGGGAGCTGTCTTTT.

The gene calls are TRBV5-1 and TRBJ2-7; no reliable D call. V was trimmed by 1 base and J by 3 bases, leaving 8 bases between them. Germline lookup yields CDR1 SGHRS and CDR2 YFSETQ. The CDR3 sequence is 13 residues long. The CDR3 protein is CASSLREGYEQYF. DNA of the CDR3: TGCGCCAGCAGCTTGAGGGAAGGCTACGAGCAGTACTTC.

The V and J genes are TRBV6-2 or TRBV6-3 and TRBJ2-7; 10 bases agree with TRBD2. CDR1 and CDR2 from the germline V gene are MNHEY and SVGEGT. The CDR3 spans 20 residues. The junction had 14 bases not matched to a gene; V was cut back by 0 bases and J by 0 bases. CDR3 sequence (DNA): TGTGCCAGCAGTTACTCGTTATCCGCTAGCGGGGGCGAAAGCTCCTACGAGCAGTACGTC. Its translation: CASSYSLSASGGESSYEQYV.

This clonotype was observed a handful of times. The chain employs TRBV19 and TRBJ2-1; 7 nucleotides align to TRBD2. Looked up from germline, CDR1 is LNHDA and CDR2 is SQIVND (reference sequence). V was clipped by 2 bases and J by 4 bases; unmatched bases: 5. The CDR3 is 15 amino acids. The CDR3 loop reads CASSISSGTYNEQFF. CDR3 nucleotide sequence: TGTGCCAGTAGTATATCTAGCGGTACATACAATGAGCAGTTCTTC.

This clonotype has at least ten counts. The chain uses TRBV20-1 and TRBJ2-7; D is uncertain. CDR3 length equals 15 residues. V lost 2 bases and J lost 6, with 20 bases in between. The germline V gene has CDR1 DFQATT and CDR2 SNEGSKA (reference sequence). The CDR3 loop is CSARPEVVGFGEQYF. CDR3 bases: TGCAGTGCTAGACCCGAGGTGGTGGGGTTCGGCGAGCAGTACTTC.

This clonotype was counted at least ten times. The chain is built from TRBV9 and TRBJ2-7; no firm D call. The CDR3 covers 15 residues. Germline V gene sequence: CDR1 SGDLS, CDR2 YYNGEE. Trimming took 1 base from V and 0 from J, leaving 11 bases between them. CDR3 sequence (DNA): TGTGCCAGCAGCGTACAACCTCTAAGCTCCTACGAGCAGTACTTC. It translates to CASSVQPLSSYEQYF.

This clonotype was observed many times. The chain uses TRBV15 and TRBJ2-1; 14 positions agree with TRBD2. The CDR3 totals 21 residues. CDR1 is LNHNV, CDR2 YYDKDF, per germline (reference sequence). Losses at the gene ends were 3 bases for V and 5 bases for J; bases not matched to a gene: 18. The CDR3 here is CATSRDLRRLAGGLRNNEQFF. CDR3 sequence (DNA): TGTGCCACCAGCAGGGACTTAAGGCGACTAGCGGGGGGGCTAAGGAACAATGAGCAGTTCTTC.

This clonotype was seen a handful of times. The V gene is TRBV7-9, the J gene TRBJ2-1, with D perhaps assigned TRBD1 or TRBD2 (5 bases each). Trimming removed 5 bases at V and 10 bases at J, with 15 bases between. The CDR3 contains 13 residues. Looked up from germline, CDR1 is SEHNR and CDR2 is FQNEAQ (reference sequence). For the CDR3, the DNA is TGTGCCAGCAGCCGCGACGGCCGGGGCGAGCAGTTCTTC. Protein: CASSRDGRGEQFF.

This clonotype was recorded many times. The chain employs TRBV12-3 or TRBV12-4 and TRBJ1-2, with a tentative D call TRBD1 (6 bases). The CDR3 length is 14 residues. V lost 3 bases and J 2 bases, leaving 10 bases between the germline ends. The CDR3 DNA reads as TGTGCCAGCAGTTTTTTTCAGGGGAACTATGGCTACACCTTC. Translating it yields CASSFFQGNYGYTF.

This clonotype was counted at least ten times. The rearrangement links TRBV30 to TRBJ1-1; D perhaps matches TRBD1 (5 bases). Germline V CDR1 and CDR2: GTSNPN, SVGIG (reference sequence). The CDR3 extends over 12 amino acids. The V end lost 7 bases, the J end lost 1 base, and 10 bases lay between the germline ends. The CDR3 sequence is CASRQPNTEAFF. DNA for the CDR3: TGTGCCTCCCGACAGCCGAACACTGAAGCTTTCTTT.

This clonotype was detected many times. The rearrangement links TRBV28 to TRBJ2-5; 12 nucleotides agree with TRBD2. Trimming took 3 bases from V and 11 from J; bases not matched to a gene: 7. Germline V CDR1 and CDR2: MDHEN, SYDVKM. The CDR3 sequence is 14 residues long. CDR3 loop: CASSFLGTSGLQYF. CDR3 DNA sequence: TGTGCCAGCAGTTTTTTAGGGACTAGCGGGCTTCAGTACTTC. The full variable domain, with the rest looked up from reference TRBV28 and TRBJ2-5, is DVKVTQSSRYLVKRTGEKVFLECVQDMDHENMFWYRQDPGLGLRLIYFSYDVKMKEKGDIPEGYSVSREKKERFSLILESASTNQTSMYLCASSFLGTSGLQYFGPGTRLLVL.